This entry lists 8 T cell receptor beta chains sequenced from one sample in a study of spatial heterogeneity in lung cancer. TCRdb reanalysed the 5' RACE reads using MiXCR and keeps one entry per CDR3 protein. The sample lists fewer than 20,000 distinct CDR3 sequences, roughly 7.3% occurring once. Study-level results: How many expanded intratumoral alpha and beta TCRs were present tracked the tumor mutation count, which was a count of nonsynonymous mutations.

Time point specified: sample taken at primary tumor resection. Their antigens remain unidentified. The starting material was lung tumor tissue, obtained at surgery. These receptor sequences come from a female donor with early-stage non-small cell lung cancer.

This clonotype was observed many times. CDR3 protein: CSAREGTQRAFF. The CDR3 DNA follows: TGCAGTGCTAGAGAAGGGACTCAGCGAGCTTTCTTT. The chain carries TRBV20-1 and TRBJ1-1, with a possible D match to TRBD1 (5 bases). V lost 0 bases and J lost 10, with 12 bases in between. This CDR3 contains 12 residues. CDR1 is DFQATT, CDR2 SNEGSKA, per germline (reference sequence).

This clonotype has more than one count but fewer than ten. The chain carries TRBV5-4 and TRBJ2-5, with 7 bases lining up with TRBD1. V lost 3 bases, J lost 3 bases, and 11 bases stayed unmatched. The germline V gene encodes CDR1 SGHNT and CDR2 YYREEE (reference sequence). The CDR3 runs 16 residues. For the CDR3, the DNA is TGTGCCAGCAGCTCCGCCGGGACAGTACAAAAAGAGACCCAGTACTTC. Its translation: CASSSAGTVQKETQYF. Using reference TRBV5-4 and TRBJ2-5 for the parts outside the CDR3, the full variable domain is ETGVTQSPTHLIKTRGQQVTLRCSSQSGHNTVSWYQQALGQGPQFIFQYYREEENGRGNFPPRFSGLQFPNYSSELNVNALELDDSALYLCASSSAGTVQKETQYFGPGTRLLVL.

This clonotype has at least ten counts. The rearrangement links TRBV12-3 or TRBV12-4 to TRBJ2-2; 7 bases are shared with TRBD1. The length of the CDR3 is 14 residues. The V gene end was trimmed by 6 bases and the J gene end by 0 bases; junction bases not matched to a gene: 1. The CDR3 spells CASSGTANTGELFF. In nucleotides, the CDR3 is TGTGCCAGCAGCGGGACAGCGAACACCGGGGAGCTGTTTTTT.

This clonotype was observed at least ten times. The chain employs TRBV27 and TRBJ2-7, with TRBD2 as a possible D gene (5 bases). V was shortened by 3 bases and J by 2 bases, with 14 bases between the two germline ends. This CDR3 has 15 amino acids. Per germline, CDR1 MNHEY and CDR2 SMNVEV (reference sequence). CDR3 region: CASSFNPVGAYEQYF. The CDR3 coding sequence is TGTGCCAGCAGTTTCAATCCGGTCGGGGCCTACGAGCAGTACTTC.

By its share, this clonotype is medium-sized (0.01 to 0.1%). CDR3 in amino acids: CASHTRPDYEQYF. The CDR3 DNA is TGTGCCAGCCATACTAGACCGGACTACGAGCAGTACTTC. The chain combines TRBV6-5 with TRBJ2-7, with a possible D match to TRBD2 (5 bases). Germline CDR1 is MNHEY and CDR2 is SVGAGI. Trimming took off 8 bases at V and 3 bases at J, with 14 bases between the two ends. This CDR3 comprises 13 residues.

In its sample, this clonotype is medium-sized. CDR3 protein: CASSSGINYGYTF. The CDR3 region has the DNA TGTGCCAGCAGCTCCGGGATAAACTATGGCTACACCTTC. The chain uses TRBV5-5 and TRBJ1-2; D gene ambiguous. This CDR3 contains 13 residues. With 3 bases removed from V and 2 bases from J, the gap between germline ends came to 8 bases. Germline-derived CDR1 and CDR2 are SGHKS and YYEKEE (reference sequence).

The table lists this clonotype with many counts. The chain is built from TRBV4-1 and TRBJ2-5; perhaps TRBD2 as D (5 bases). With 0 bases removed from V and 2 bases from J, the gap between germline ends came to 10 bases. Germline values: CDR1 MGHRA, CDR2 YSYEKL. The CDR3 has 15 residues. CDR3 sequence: CASSQERGGQETQYF. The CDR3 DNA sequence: TGCGCCAGCAGCCAAGAGCGTGGCGGGCAAGAGACCCAGTACTTC.

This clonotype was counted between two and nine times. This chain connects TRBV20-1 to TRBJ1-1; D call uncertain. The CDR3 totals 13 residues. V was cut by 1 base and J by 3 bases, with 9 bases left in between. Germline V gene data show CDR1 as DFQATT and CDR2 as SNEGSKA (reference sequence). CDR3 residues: CSARGARDTEAFF. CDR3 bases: TGCAGTGCTAGAGGGGCTCGGGACACTGAAGCTTTCTTT.